This TCR beta chain was profiled in a study of CD8 T cells in Susac syndrome. CD8+ and CD4+ T cells taken from blood had their TCR beta sequenced. While CD8+ and CD4+ T cells were isolated negatively, TEMRA cells were enriched by FACS. When the RNA was reverse transcribed, random hexamers were used with an input of about 0.5 to 1 ug. The amplification used immunoSEQ multiplex PCR on TCR beta CDR3; it spanned 54 Vbeta and 13 Jbeta. Each CDR3 protein is one row after TCRdb ran MiXCR on the immunoSEQ multiplex PCR reads. The sample records about 150,000 distinct CDR3 sequences, less than 97% being singletons. The clonotype originates from a human donor with multiple sclerosis. Sequencing was carried out using CD8+ T cells from PBMCs.

DNA for the CDR3: TGTGCCAGCAGCTTAGGACAGATCCCCTACGAGCAGTACTTC. It translates to CASSLGQIPYEQYF. The genes are TRBV7-6 and TRBJ2-7; TRBD1 is a possible D gene (5 bases). This CDR3 contains 14 residues. The germline gives CDR1 SGHVS, CDR2 FNYEAQ. The V and J ends lost 1 base and 2 bases respectively, with 9 bases between them.